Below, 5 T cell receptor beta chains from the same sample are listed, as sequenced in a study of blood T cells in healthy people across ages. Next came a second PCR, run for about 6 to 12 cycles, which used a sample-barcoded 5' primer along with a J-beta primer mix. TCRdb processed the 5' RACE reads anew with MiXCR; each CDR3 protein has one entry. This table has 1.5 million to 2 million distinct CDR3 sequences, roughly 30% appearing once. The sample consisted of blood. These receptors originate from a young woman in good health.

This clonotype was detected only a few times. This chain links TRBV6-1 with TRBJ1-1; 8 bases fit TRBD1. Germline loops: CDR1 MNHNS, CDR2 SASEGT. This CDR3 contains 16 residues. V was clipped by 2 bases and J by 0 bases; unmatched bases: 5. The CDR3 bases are TGTGCCAGCAGTGAATTAACAGGGGGGCTGAACACTGAAGCTTTCTTT. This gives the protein CASSELTGGLNTEAFF.

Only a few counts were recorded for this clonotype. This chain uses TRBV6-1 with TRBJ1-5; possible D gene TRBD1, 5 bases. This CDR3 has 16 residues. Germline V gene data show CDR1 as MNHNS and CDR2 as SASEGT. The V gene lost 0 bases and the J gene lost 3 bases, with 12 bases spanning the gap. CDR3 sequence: CASSEAGDSYNQPQHF. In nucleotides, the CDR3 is TGTGCCAGCAGTGAAGCGGGAGACAGTTACAATCAGCCCCAGCATTTT.

The CDR3 sequence: CASSLVQPTDTQYF. CDR3 DNA: TGCGCCAGCAGCTTGGTCCAACCCACAGATACGCAGTATTTT. The chain is built from TRBV5-1 and TRBJ2-3, with D uncertain. V gave up 0 bases and J gave up 2 bases, with 7 bases separating them. CDR1 is SGHRS and CDR2 is YFSETQ in the germline V gene. The CDR3 extends over 14 amino acids.

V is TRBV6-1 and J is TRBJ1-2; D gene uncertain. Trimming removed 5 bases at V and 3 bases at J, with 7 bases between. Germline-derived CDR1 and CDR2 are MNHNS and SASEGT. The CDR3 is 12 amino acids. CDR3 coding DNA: TGTGCCAGCAGTACCGATCACTATGGCTACACCTTC. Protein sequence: CASSTDHYGYTF.

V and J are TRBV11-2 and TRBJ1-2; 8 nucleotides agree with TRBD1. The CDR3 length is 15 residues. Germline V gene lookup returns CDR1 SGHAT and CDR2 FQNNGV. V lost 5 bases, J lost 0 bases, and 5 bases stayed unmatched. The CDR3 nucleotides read TGTGCCAGCAGCCCGGGACAGGAGTCTAACTATGGCTACACCTTC. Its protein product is CASSPGQESNYGYTF.